Shown below are 21 T cell receptor beta chains from a single sample sequenced in a study of blood T cell repertoires in COVID-19. Sequenced by immunoSEQ multiplex PCR; TCRdb stores in-frame clones only, minus some. Of roughly 230,000 clones in the sample, 70% to 90% were seen once. Sequencing used PBMCs or T cells enriched from blood (not recorded which). These TCRs come from a woman aged 50 to 60 who had been exposed to COVID-19.

The rearrangement uses TRBV5-1 and TRBJ2-7; D gene ambiguous. Trimming cost V 0 bases and J 6 bases, with 13 bases left between them. The length of the CDR3 is 14 residues. Germline values: CDR1 SGHRS, CDR2 YFSETQ. CDR3 loop: CASSLVTPSGEQYF. For the CDR3, the DNA is TGCGCCAGCAGCTTGGTGACGCCTTCGGGCGAGCAGTACTTC. The full variable domain, its missing parts supplied by reference TRBV5-1 and TRBJ2-7, is KAGVTQTPRYLIKTRGQQVTLSCSPISGHRSVSWYQQTPGQGLQFLFEYFSETQRNKGNFPGRFSGRQFSNSRSEMNVSTLELGDSALYLCASSLVTPSGEQYFGPGTRLTVT.

The V and J genes are TRBV12-3 or TRBV12-4 and TRBJ1-5; the D gene is possibly TRBD1 (5 bases). Trimming cost V 5 bases and J 6 bases, with 11 bases left between them. There are 13 residues in the CDR3. The CDR3 bases are TGTGCCAGCAGTAGACAGCGAATTCAGCCCCAGCATTTT. It specifies CASSRQRIQPQHF.

The chain joins TRBV10-1 to TRBJ1-1; the D gene is possibly TRBD1 (5 bases). This CDR3 has 14 residues. Germline loops: CDR1 WNHNN, CDR2 SYGVQD (reference sequence). The V end was cut by 3 bases, the J end by 1 base, with 9 bases between. This CDR3 reads CASSEVGANTEAFF. Written as DNA, the CDR3 is TGCGCCAGCAGTGAAGTAGGGGCGAACACTGAAGCTTTCTTT.

The chain links TRBV5-6 to TRBJ2-3, with 7 positions matching TRBD2. CDR3 length equals 17 residues. The ends lost 0 bases at V and 6 bases at J; junction bases unmatched: 13. Germline CDR1 SGHDT, CDR2 YYEEEE. Here the CDR3 DNA reads TGTGCCAGCAGCTTGGGGGGGACTACCTGGAGGGCGGATACGCAGTATTTT. This translates into CASSLGGTTWRADTQYF. The whole variable domain, filled in from reference TRBV5-6 and TRBJ2-3, reads DAGVTQSPTHLIKTRGQQVTLRCSPKSGHDTVSWYQQALGQGPQFIFQYYEEEERQRGNFPDRFSGHQFPNYSSELNVNALLLGDSALYLCASSLGGTTWRADTQYFGPGTRLTVL.

This rearrangement joins TRBV2 to TRBJ1-1, with D perhaps matching TRBD1 (5 bases). CDR3 size: 14 residues. From germline, CDR1 is SNHLY and CDR2 FYNNEI. Trimming pared 11 bases from V and 3 bases from J, leaving 19 bases between. CDR3 in DNA: TGTGCCTTAAAAGAGGCGGGACGGGACACTGAAGCTTTCTTT. The encoded protein is CALKEAGRDTEAFF.

The CDR3 DNA follows: TGTGCCACCTCCTTCCCTTATCAGCCCCAGCATTTT. Translating gives CATSFPYQPQHF. The rearrangement joins TRBV15 to TRBJ1-5, with unresolved D. The CDR3 sequence is 12 residues long. Trimming took off 8 bases at V and 5 bases at J, with 10 bases between the two ends. Germline-derived CDR1 and CDR2 are LNHNV and YYDKDF (reference sequence).

In this sample, this clone turned up a few times. The V call is TRBV20-1, the J call TRBJ2-3; possibly TRBD2 for D (6 bases). Germline values: CDR1 DFQATT, CDR2 SNEGSKA (reference sequence). The CDR3 consists of 11 residues. V lost 5 bases and J 6 bases, leaving 9 bases between the germline ends. Here the CDR3 reads CSARDLDTQYF. The CDR3 region has the DNA TGCAGTGCTCGGGACTTGGATACGCAGTATTTT.

The CDR3 DNA reads TGCAGTGCTAGTGTGCAGGGCGGGACCTTCTCTGGCTACACCTTC. Protein: CSASVQGGTFSGYTF. The V and J genes are TRBV20-1 and TRBJ1-2; a weak D match, TRBD1 (5 bases). V shed 3 bases and J shed 7 bases, with 21 bases lying between them. Germline-derived CDR1 and CDR2 are DFQATT and SNEGSKA (reference sequence). The CDR3 has 15 amino acids.

The chain is built from TRBV4-2 and TRBJ2-3, with 8 positions matching TRBD1. Per germline, CDR1 LGHNA and CDR2 YNFKEQ. CDR3 size: 14 residues. V shed 4 bases and J 7 bases; nucleotides not matched to a gene: 7. This CDR3 is CASSLNRGSNTQYF. The CDR3 nucleotides read TGTGCCAGCAGCCTTAACAGGGGGTCAAATACGCAGTATTTT.

The chain has TRBV7-2 and TRBJ2-1; 8 positions agree with TRBD1. Losses at the gene ends were 5 bases for V and 4 bases for J; bases not matched to a gene: 7. This CDR3 comprises 15 residues. CDR1 is SGHTA and CDR2 is FQGNSA in the germline V gene. Here the CDR3 reads CASSPQGGLYNEQFF. In DNA form, the CDR3 reads TGTGCCAGCAGCCCACAGGGGGGCCTTTACAATGAGCAGTTCTTC.

The chain couples TRBV2 to TRBJ2-3, with 9 nucleotides matching TRBD1. Germline V gene lookup returns CDR1 SNHLY and CDR2 FYNNEI. Trimming took 7 bases from V and 2 from J; bases not matched to a gene: 4. CDR3 length equals 14 residues. The DNA for the CDR3 is TGTGCCAGCACCGGGACAGGGCCCACAGATACGCAGTATTTT. Its translation is CASTGTGPTDTQYF.

V is TRBV7-8 and J is TRBJ2-3; 9 nucleotides match TRBD2. The germline V gene encodes CDR1 SGHVS and CDR2 FQNEAQ. V lost 3 bases and J lost 5; bases outside the gene matches: 3. The CDR3 spans 14 residues. The CDR3 reads CASSFSGGGDTQYF. Written as DNA, the CDR3 is TGTGCCAGCAGCTTTAGCGGGGGTGGAGATACGCAGTATTTT.

The chain combines TRBV18 with TRBJ1-1; D might be TRBD1 (6 bases). The CDR3 has 16 residues. The germline V and J ends were trimmed by 2 bases and 5 bases, with 18 bases remaining between them. Germline-derived CDR1 and CDR2 are KGHSH and LQKENI. The CDR3 sequence is CASSPRAGVASTEAFF. The CDR3 bases are TGTGCCAGCTCACCAAGGGCAGGGGTAGCTTCAACTGAAGCTTTCTTT.

This rearrangement joins TRBV9 to TRBJ2-7; perhaps TRBD2 as D (5 bases). Germline assignment: CDR1 SGDLS and CDR2 YYNGEE. V gave up 4 bases and J gave up 2 bases, with 16 bases separating them. The CDR3 sequence is 15 residues long. CDR3 amino acids: CASSPRPGITYEQYF. In nucleotides, the CDR3 is TGTGCCAGCAGCCCGAGACCGGGGATCACCTACGAGCAGTACTTC. Drawing the rest from reference TRBV9 and TRBJ2-7, the complete variable domain is DSGVTQTPKHLITATGQRVTLRCSPRSGDLSVYWYQQSLDQGLQFLIQYYNGEERAKGNILERFSAQQFPDLHSELNLSSLELGDSALYFCASSPRPGITYEQYFGPGTRLTVT.

The chain uses TRBV27 and TRBJ1-1; TRBD1 might be the D (5 bases). CDR1 and CDR2 (germline): MNHEY, SMNVEV (reference sequence). Trimming cost V 0 bases and J 4 bases, with 15 bases left between them. The CDR3 covers 16 residues. CDR3 protein: CASSLSIGSGGTEAFF. DNA of the CDR3: TGTGCCAGCAGTTTATCTATAGGGTCGGGGGGCACTGAAGCTTTCTTT.

V and J are TRBV24-1 and TRBJ2-2; D is unclear. Germline values: CDR1 KGHDR, CDR2 SFDVKD. This CDR3 is 14 amino acids long. The germline V and J ends were trimmed by 9 bases and 0 bases, with 10 bases remaining between them. CDR3 nucleotides: TGTGCCACCTCCCCAGCGACGAACACCGGGGAGCTGTTTTTT. Its translation: CATSPATNTGELFF.

This clone was detected only once. The chain links TRBV7-2 to TRBJ2-1; 9 bases align to TRBD2. Looked up from germline, CDR1 is SGHTA and CDR2 is FQGNSA. The V and J ends lost 2 bases and 9 bases, in that order; junction bases with no gene match: 11. There are 16 residues in the CDR3. This CDR3 is CASSLLRGGRPSEQFF. The CDR3 DNA reads as TGTGCCAGCAGCTTATTGCGGGGGGGGCGGCCGAGTGAGCAGTTCTTC.

The chain combines TRBV30 with TRBJ1-4, with a tentative D call TRBD1 (5 bases). CDR3 length: 11 residues. Germline V gene lookup returns CDR1 GTSNPN and CDR2 SVGIG (reference sequence). Trimming removed 8 bases at V and 6 bases at J, with 10 bases between. As DNA, the CDR3 is TGTGCCAGGGGCGAGGATGAAAAACTGTTTTTT. Amino acid sequence: CARGEDEKLFF. Full variable domain (remainder filled in from reference TRBV30 and TRBJ1-4): SQTIHQWPATLVQPVGSPLSLECTVEGTSNPNLYWYRQAAGRGLQLLFYSVGIGQISSEVPQNLSASRPQDRQFILSSKKLLLSDSGFYLCARGEDEKLFFGSGTQLSVL.

This chain uses TRBV19 with TRBJ2-3; 7 bases fit TRBD2. Germline lookup yields CDR1 LNHDA and CDR2 SQIVND (reference sequence). Trimming cost V 2 bases and J 8 bases; bases outside gene matches: 16. The CDR3 is 17 amino acids. The CDR3 region has the DNA TGTGCCAGTAGTATACTGGCGTTGGCGGGGGAAGGAGTTACGCAGTATTTT. Its translation: CASSILALAGEGVTQYF.

The V and J genes are TRBV29-1 and TRBJ1-4; D unclear. This CDR3 has 11 amino acids. V was trimmed by 6 bases and J by 2 bases, leaving 4 bases between them. CDR1 SQVTM and CDR2 ANQGSEA come from the germline V gene. In nucleotides, the CDR3 is TGCAGCGTCCGGACTAATGAAAAACTGTTTTTT. It yields the protein CSVRTNEKLFF. The variable domain in full, completed from reference TRBV29-1 and TRBJ1-4, reads SAVISQKPSRDICQRGTSLTIQCQVDSQVTMMFWYRQQPGQSLTLIATANQGSEATYESGFVIDKFPISRPNLTFSTLTVSNMSPEDSSIYLCSVRTNEKLFFGSGTQLSVL.

There are a few counts of this clone. J is TRBJ2-7 and V is TRBV7-9, with D hard to call. Germline V gene lookup returns CDR1 SEHNR and CDR2 FQNEAQ (reference sequence). The V and J ends lost 7 bases and 5 bases respectively, with 15 bases between them. The CDR3 covers 13 residues. CDR3 bases: TGTGCCAGCACAGACACATTGAAAGACGAGCAGTACTTC. Translation gives CASTDTLKDEQYF.